The 4 T cell receptor beta chains given below trace back to one sample, sequenced in a study of blood T cell repertoires in COVID-19. The table came from immunoSEQ multiplex PCR; TCRdb's copy has only in-frame clones and leaves some out. The table shows some 200,000 clones, with 88% occurring only once. Source material: peripheral blood. These TCRs come from a man between 65 and 85 years old with acute or convalescent COVID-19.

The chain couples TRBV7-9 to TRBJ2-1; a weak D match, TRBD1 (6 bases). This CDR3 has 14 residues. Trimming removed 5 bases at V and 5 bases at J, with 13 bases between. Germline-derived CDR1 and CDR2 are SEHNR and FQNEAQ (reference sequence). The CDR3 DNA follows: TGTGCCAGCAGCCCGGACAGAATCAACAATGAGCAGTTCTTC. Translating it yields CASSPDRINNEQFF.

This clone has a single count. This sequence joins TRBV2 and TRBJ1-5; D gene uncertain. This CDR3 is 14 amino acids long. Germline CDR1 reads SNHLY; CDR2 reads FYNNEI. The germline V and J ends were trimmed by 1 base and 7 bases, with 11 bases remaining between them. CDR3 sequence (DNA): TGTGCCAGCAGTGAAGGACGGGTAATACAGCCCCAGCATTTT. Protein: CASSEGRVIQPQHF.

The chain employs TRBV9 and TRBJ2-3, with D unclear. The V gene's germline CDR1 is SGDLS and CDR2 YYNGEE. The germline V and J ends were trimmed by 0 bases and 5 bases, with 13 bases remaining between them. CDR3 length: 15 residues. The CDR3 region has the DNA TGTGCCAGCAGCGTAGTTTCTACGTCCGGAGATACGCAGTATTTT. Translating it yields CASSVVSTSGDTQYF.

The chain is built from TRBV3-1 (or the pseudogene TRBV3-2) and TRBJ1-5, with D uncertain. Germline CDR1 and CDR2: LGHDT and YNNKEL (reference sequence). The length of the CDR3 is 13 residues. Trimming shortened V by 8 bases and J by 4 bases, and 12 bases separated the two germline ends. CDR3 in DNA: TGTGCCAGCGCTAACACGGGAAATCAGCCCCAGCATTTT. Translated: CASANTGNQPQHF.